This TCR beta chain was documented in a study of T cells in narcolepsy (dated by TCRdb to about 2018). As for the study more broadly: Healthy control donors were enrolled in the study alongside patients who had narcolepsy type 1 or type 2 (NT1, NT2). Autoreactive T cells targeting hypocretin neuron self-antigens (hypocretin, TRIB2) were sought in narcolepsy patients, and TCR Vbeta sequencing was used to track clonotypes in blood and CSF.

Here is what the overall study found, with its caveats: Plots comparing CSF and blood CD4+ T cell clonotypes from the same patient highlighted HCRT-specific and TRIB2-specific autoreactive clonotypes. Some blood memory CD4+ repertoires from patients and controls contained no sequences matching autoreactive T cell clones. According to the report, autoreactive clonotypes were detected serially in the blood of the same patients and of different patients, but not in healthy controls. Patients and controls had similar numbers of sequenced blood memory CD4+ clonotypes, with averages of around 39,000 in patients and some 35,000 in controls.

Memory CD4+ T cells were sorted ex vivo from peripheral blood of narcolepsy patients and healthy controls for TCR Vbeta sequencing. Libraries were made using the immunoSEQ multiplex PCR assay. TCRdb obtained this table from immuneACCESS and retained in-frame rearrangements with V and J assigned. These tables miss some clones; where compared with another copy, unresolved V genes account for less than half of the shortfall, and the remainder is unexplained. The sample table holds some 13,000 clones, of which 85% to 90% were seen once. The ten largest make up over 1.5% of the sample. Concerning this clone: Its antigen specificity is not known. No quality values exist for individual bases; no much larger clone is one base distant.

This clonotype originated in a human donor with narcolepsy. The sample taken for sequencing was CD45RA- memory CD4+ T cells from PBMCs. What the cell subset or site label conveys for this sample: memory T cells sorted ex vivo from peripheral blood.

The nucleotide sequence is TGTGCCAGCAGCTTAGTCAGTAGCAATCAGCCCCAGCATTTT. Translated, this is CASSLVSSNQPQHF. This receptor chain uses TRBV11-2 and TRBJ1-5; the D gene cannot be named for sure. Inclusive of the bounding cysteine and phenylalanine, the CDR3 is 14 residues long. The only DNA kept is the CDR3, 42 bases in frame from the first base. For CDR1 and CDR2, the germline V gene lists SGHAT and FQNNGV. V loses 1 base, J loses 0 bases, and the germline ends lie 4 bases apart.